These 25 T cell receptor beta chains originate from one sample sequenced in a study of blood T cells in healthy people across ages. Primers used in a second PCR of roughly 7 to 12 cycles were a sample-barcoded 5' primer and a J-beta primer mix. TCRdb reprocessed the 5' RACE reads with MiXCR, giving one entry per CDR3 protein. The table has hundreds of thousands of distinct CDR3 sequences, 25% to 30% seen once. Sequencing was performed on blood. These receptors were collected from a woman aged 80 or older in good health.

This clonotype was observed a handful of times. The chain employs TRBV30 and TRBJ1-6; D not resolved. CDR1 is GTSNPN, CDR2 SVGIG, per germline (reference sequence). This CDR3 has 12 amino acids. The germline V and J ends were trimmed by 4 bases and 9 bases, with 10 bases remaining between them. The CDR3 is CAWTLGISPLHF. DNA of the CDR3: TGTGCCTGGACTCTCGGGATTTCACCCCTCCACTTT.

About this clonotype itself: The DNA is omitted, as the CDR3 cannot be located on it reliably, and the CDR3 follows TCRdb's listing. The V and J genes are TRBV12-3 or TRBV12-4 and TRBJ2-3; the table assigns TRBD2, which was not confirmed against the DNA. Termini included, the CDR3 measures 15 amino acids. CDR3 sequence reads: CASNLVAGGADMEYF.

This clonotype was found many times. This chain uses TRBV7-2 with TRBJ2-7; D gene unclear. Between the trimmed V and J ends, which lost 1 base and 4 bases, there was a span of 14 bases. CDR1 SGHTA and CDR2 FQGNSA come from the germline V gene. This CDR3 is 15 amino acids long. CDR3 sequence reads: CASSLVFGADYEQYF. The CDR3 DNA is TGTGCCAGCAGCTTAGTGTTCGGCGCGGATTACGAGCAGTACTTC.

This clonotype was observed many times. V is TRBV4-2 and J is TRBJ1-2; D gene unclear. Germline V CDR1 and CDR2: LGHNA, YNFKEQ. The ends were cut back, 0 bases at V and 0 bases at J, with 2 bases in the middle. The CDR3 is made up of 13 amino acids. The CDR3 sequence is CASSQDTNYGYTF. The CDR3 bases are TGTGCCAGCAGCCAAGATACTAACTATGGCTACACCTTC.

The sample holds many counts of this clonotype. The chain is built from TRBV9 and TRBJ2-1; no reliable D call. CDR3 length equals 14 residues. V was cut by 7 bases and J by 0 bases, with 11 bases left in between. Germline assignment: CDR1 SGDLS and CDR2 YYNGEE. The CDR3 loop reads CASQPLTSYNEQFF. For the CDR3, the DNA is TGTGCCAGCCAACCCCTTACCTCCTACAATGAGCAGTTCTTC.

This clonotype was seen a handful of times. The rearrangement joins TRBV7-8 to TRBJ2-5; 7 bases line up with TRBD2. CDR1 is SGHVS, CDR2 FQNEAQ, per germline. The CDR3 loop spans 15 amino acids. V was clipped by 3 bases and J by 6 bases; unmatched bases: 10. CDR3 DNA sequence: TGTGCCAGCAGCTTGAGGGGAGGGGCGGGAAAGACCCAGTACTTC. Translation: CASSLRGGAGKTQYF.

As to this clonotype: A read error may be the cause here, since a much bigger clone is one base away. V gene TRBV5-1 combines with J gene TRBJ2-1, with D possibly matching TRBD1 (5 bases). Germline V lookup: CDR1 SGHRS, CDR2 YFSETQ. This CDR3 is 12 amino acids long. The CDR3 DNA reads as TGCGCCAGCAGCTTGGCGGACAATGAGCAGTTATTC. It encodes CASSLADNEQLF.

A word on this clonotype: Being one base from a much bigger clone, this may be a read error. The chain employs TRBV13 and TRBJ2-7; 9 bases map to TRBD1. V gave up 4 bases and J gave up 7 bases; unmatched junction bases: 11. This CDR3 contains 15 residues. CDR1 and CDR2 (germline): PRHDT, FYEKMQ (reference sequence). The CDR3 spells CASSSLGTGRDEQYF. CDR3 nucleotides: TGTGCCAGCAGCTCCCTCGGGACAGGGAGGGATGAGCAGTACTTC.

The rearrangement links TRBV6-2 or TRBV6-3 to TRBJ2-5; TRBD2 aligns across 7 bases. V shed 2 bases and J 8 bases; nucleotides not matched to a gene: 5. CDR3 size: 13 residues. The germline V gene encodes CDR1 MNHEY and CDR2 SVGEGT. CDR3 in DNA: TGTGCCAGCAGTTACGTCGGGGGGAACACCCAGTACTTC. Its protein product is CASSYVGGNTQYF.

Points on this clonotype: This may be a read error: a much more frequent sequence differs by one nucleotide. The J gene is TRBJ2-7, the V gene TRBV28; 9 bases agree with TRBD2. CDR3 length equals 15 residues. V dropped 5 bases and J dropped 7; count of bases not matched to a gene: 12. CDR1 MDHEN and CDR2 SYDVKM come from the germline V gene. CDR3 in amino acids: CASSTRGGLYNEQYF. DNA of the CDR3: TGTGCCAGCAGTACGCGGGGGGGCCTGTACAATGAGCAGTACTTC. The full variable domain, with the rest looked up from reference TRBV28 and TRBJ2-7, is DVKVTQSSRYLVKRTGEKVFLECVQDMDHENMFWYRQDPGLGLRLIYFSYDVKMKEKGDIPEGYSVSREKKERFSLILESASTNQTSMYLCASSTRGGLYNEQYFGPGTRLTVT.

At least ten counts were recorded for this clonotype. The rearrangement joins TRBV7-2 to TRBJ2-5, with D perhaps given as TRBD1 or TRBD2 (5 bases each). The germline gives CDR1 SGHTA, CDR2 FQGNSA. V was shortened by 5 bases and J by 6 bases, with 25 bases between the two germline ends. There are 17 residues in the CDR3. The CDR3 sequence: CASSQLPGTGVFKTQYF. CDR3 DNA: TGTGCCAGCAGCCAACTTCCGGGGACCGGGGTGTTTAAGACCCAGTACTTC. Drawing the rest from reference TRBV7-2 and TRBJ2-5, the complete variable domain is GAGVSQSPSNKVTEKGKDVELRCDPISGHTALYWYRQSLGQGLEFLIYFQGNSAPDKSGLPSDRFSAERTGGSVSTLTIQRTQQEDSAVYLCASSQLPGTGVFKTQYFGPGTRLLVL.

The chain links TRBV20-1 to TRBJ2-7; 8 bases are shared with TRBD1. The CDR3 runs 11 residues. J lost 5 bases, V lost 6 bases, and 3 bases had no gene match. Germline CDR1 and CDR2: DFQATT and SNEGSKA (reference sequence). CDR3 DNA sequence: TGCAGTGCCGGACAGGGCAACGAGCAGTACTTC. Translation: CSAGQGNEQYF.

The chain has TRBV5-1 and TRBJ1-1; D possibly corresponds to TRBD1 (5 bases). Germline V lookup: CDR1 SGHRS, CDR2 YFSETQ. The CDR3 spans 12 residues. The V end was cut by 5 bases, the J end by 3 bases, with 8 bases between. The CDR3 here is CASSAGHTEAFF. In nucleotides, the CDR3 is TGCGCCAGCAGTGCAGGGCACACTGAAGCTTTCTTT.

The chain links TRBV5-6 to TRBJ2-5; no clear D. The J call may be mistaken, given a closer DNA end match to TRBJ2-7. The CDR3 is made up of 13 amino acids. Germline CDR1 and CDR2: SGHDT and YYEEEE. The CDR3 loop is CASGPLGFHEQYF. In nucleotides, the CDR3 is TGTGCCAGCGGCCCCCTTGGCTTCCACGAGCAGTACTTC.

The chain couples TRBV28 to TRBJ2-7; the D gene is possibly TRBD2 (6 bases). There are 15 residues in the CDR3. V was cut by 6 bases and J by 2 bases, with 17 bases left in between. The germline CDR1 and CDR2 sequences are MDHEN and SYDVKM. The CDR3 DNA is TGTGCCAGCAGCTCCGTTGGGGCGGGAACCTACGAGCAGTACTTC. It encodes CASSSVGAGTYEQYF.

This clonotype was observed a handful of times. J is TRBJ1-1 and V is TRBV7-2; no clear D. Germline lookup yields CDR1 SGHTA and CDR2 FQGNSA. There are 15 residues in the CDR3. V was shortened by 1 base and J by 1 base, with 10 bases between the two germline ends. As DNA, the CDR3 is TGTGCCAGCAGCTTAGGCTCGTACGGGAACACTGAAGCTTTCTTT. It specifies CASSLGSYGNTEAFF.

This clonotype was picked up many times. The chain joins TRBV20-1 to TRBJ2-7; no definite D call. The CDR3 totals 11 residues. With 6 bases removed from V and 5 bases from J, the gap between germline ends came to 11 bases. The germline V gene has CDR1 DFQATT and CDR2 SNEGSKA (reference sequence). The CDR3 nucleotides are TGCAGTGCCCCCGGATGGGACGAGCAGTACTTC. Translated, it gives CSAPGWDEQYF.

This clonotype occurred once. The V call is TRBV7-3, the J call TRBJ2-4; D is possibly TRBD2 (5 bases). The better agreement between TRBJ2-7 and the DNA end casts doubt on the J call. Per germline, CDR1 SGHTA and CDR2 FQGTGA. The CDR3 runs 14 residues. CDR3 sequence (DNA): TGTGCCAGCAGCTTATTAGGACTGAACAGCGAGCAGTACTTC. Its translation is CASSLLGLNSEQYF.

This clonotype was recorded at least ten times. The chain carries TRBV7-2 and TRBJ1-2, with no clear D. Germline loops: CDR1 SGHTA, CDR2 FQGNSA. V lost 2 bases, J lost 1 base, and 11 bases lay in between. The CDR3 spans 15 residues. In DNA form, the CDR3 reads TGTGCCAGCAGCTTACAGCAAATCGTTAACTATGGCTACACCTTC. Translated: CASSLQQIVNYGYTF.

This clonotype was seen at least ten times. The V call is TRBV9, the J call TRBJ2-1; 8 nucleotides line up with TRBD2. The length of the CDR3 is 16 residues. Germline values: CDR1 SGDLS, CDR2 YYNGEE. V gave up 3 bases and J gave up 1 base; unmatched junction bases: 6. CDR3 residues: CASSASGGVSYNEQFF. The CDR3 bases are TGTGCCAGCAGCGCTTCCGGGGGGGTGTCCTACAATGAGCAGTTCTTC.

In DNA, the CDR3 is TGTGCCAGCAGTACAGGGGTCACTGAAGCTTTCTTT. Amino acid sequence: CASSTGVTEAFF. This rearrangement joins TRBV12-3 or TRBV12-4 to TRBJ1-1, with 7 bases that match TRBD1. The CDR3 extends over 12 amino acids. Trimming removed 5 bases from V and 4 bases from J; junction bases left unmatched: 1.

There are a few counts of this clonotype. This chain joins TRBV5-1 and TRBJ1-1, with D uncertain. Trimming took off 4 bases at V and 4 bases at J, with 17 bases between the two ends. Germline V CDR1 and CDR2: SGHRS, YFSETQ. This CDR3 has 15 amino acids. The CDR3 DNA follows: TGCGCCAGCAGCAGAGGAATTACAAGTAGCACTGAAGCTTTCTTT. Translated: CASSRGITSSTEAFF.

This clonotype was counted between two and nine times. With a much larger clone just one base away, this may be a read error. J is TRBJ2-7 and V is TRBV20-1, with D uncertain. Germline CDR1 reads DFQATT; CDR2 reads SNEGSKA (reference sequence). Trimming left V 3 bases short and J 7 bases short, with 10 bases between. The CDR3 contains 11 residues. CDR3 loop: CSARGRSEQYF. The DNA of the CDR3 is TGCAGTGCTAGGGGAAGGAGTGAGCAGTACTTC.

This clonotype has more than one count but fewer than ten. At one end the junction does not follow the germline gene, possibly because of a read error. The gene calls are TRBV3-1 and TRBJ2-1, with TRBD2 matching over 8 bases. The CDR3 covers 15 residues. CDR1 is LGHDT, CDR2 YNNKEL, per germline (reference sequence). The CDR3 bases are TGTGCCAGCAGCCGATCGGGAGGGATGGGCAATGGGCAGTTCTTC. It encodes CASSRSGGMGNGQFF.

As to this clonotype: A read error is possible here, since a much larger clone lies one base away. The chain is built from TRBV20-1 and TRBJ2-1; TRBD2 is a possible D gene (7 bases). The CDR3 loop spans 14 amino acids. Trimming cost V 1 base and J 9 bases, with 16 bases left between them. Germline CDR1 is DFQATT and CDR2 is SNEGSKA (reference sequence). CDR3: CSARVRGAGLEQFF. As DNA, the CDR3 is TGCAGTGCTAGAGTCCGGGGGGCCGGTCTTGAGCAGTTCTTC.